The 22 T cell receptor beta chains below come from one sample, sequenced in a study of blood T cell repertoires in COVID-19. The assay was immunoSEQ multiplex PCR, and TCRdb's table has in-frame clones only and misses some. This table holds 40,000 to 50,000 clones, 80% to 90% found once. Sequencing was done on a sample of peripheral blood. The receptors were gathered from a human donor in a cohort sampled during active COVID-19.

This chain uses TRBV11-2 with TRBJ2-5; 9 positions agree with TRBD2. The CDR3 runs 15 residues. J was trimmed by 11 bases and V by 5 bases; bases with no gene match: 15. Germline CDR1 and CDR2: SGHAT and FQNNGV. In DNA form, the CDR3 reads TGTGCCAGCAGCCCCCCTGGACTAGCGATGAGACTTCAGTACTTC. Protein: CASSPPGLAMRLQYF.

CDR3 region: CASSLAGVRGETQYF. The CDR3 bases are TGCGCCAGCAGCTTGGCCGGGGTACGGGGAGAGACCCAGTACTTC. The chain uses TRBV5-1 and TRBJ2-5, with a weak D call TRBD2 (5 bases). Germline assignment: CDR1 SGHRS and CDR2 YFSETQ. Between the trimmed V and J ends, which lost 0 bases and 4 bases, there was a span of 13 bases. This CDR3 comprises 15 residues.

The V and J genes are TRBV6-6 and TRBJ2-7; 8 bases line up with TRBD2. Unmatched junction bases numbered 8, after V lost 2 bases and J lost 5 bases. The germline gives CDR1 MNHNY, CDR2 SVGAGI (reference sequence). This CDR3 is 15 amino acids long. The CDR3 region is CASSYGSGGPDEQYF. CDR3 DNA sequence: TGTGCCAGCAGTTACGGGTCGGGAGGGCCAGACGAGCAGTACTTC.

This chain links TRBV7-2 with TRBJ2-3; 10 nucleotides match TRBD2. Looked up from germline, CDR1 is SGHTA and CDR2 is FQGNSA. J lost 6 bases, V lost 1 base, and 16 bases had no gene match. This CDR3 has 19 amino acids. CDR3 coding DNA: TGTGCCAGCAGCTTAGTCCCAGAAGCGGGGGGGCCGCCTGCGGATACGCAGTATTTT. This sequence encodes CASSLVPEAGGPPADTQYF.

The chain recombines TRBV9 with TRBJ2-5; perhaps TRBD2 as D (6 bases). The CDR3 is 15 residues long. Between the trimmed V and J ends, which lost 4 bases and 2 bases, there was a span of 15 bases. Germline CDR1 and CDR2: SGDLS and YYNGEE. CDR3 nucleotides: TGTGCCAGCAGCCCGTCCGGCGGGAAACAAGAGACCCAGTACTTC. Its translation is CASSPSGGKQETQYF.

The chain has TRBV2 and TRBJ2-1; 14 bases map to TRBD2. J gave up 3 bases and V 6 bases, and 7 bases lay outside the gene matches. CDR1 and CDR2 from the germline V gene are SNHLY and FYNNEI. The CDR3 totals 17 residues. The CDR3 spells CASSLGGLAGVYNEQFF. The CDR3 nucleotides read TGTGCCAGCAGCCTGGGGGGACTAGCGGGAGTCTACAATGAGCAGTTCTTC.

The rearrangement uses TRBV19 and TRBJ2-7, with 12 bases that match TRBD1. The CDR3 consists of 15 residues. With V trimmed by 6 bases and J by 11 bases, 14 bases remained unmatched. Germline values: CDR1 LNHDA, CDR2 SQIVND (reference sequence). This CDR3 is CASRNSGQGATKEYF. In nucleotides, the CDR3 is TGTGCCAGTAGGAATTCGGGACAGGGGGCTACGAAGGAGTACTTC.

This chain uses TRBV9 with TRBJ2-7; 7 nucleotides align to TRBD1. The CDR3 length is 15 residues. The V and J ends lost 2 bases and 3 bases, in that order; junction bases with no gene match: 8. Looked up from germline, CDR1 is SGDLS and CDR2 is YYNGEE. The CDR3 nucleotides read TGTGCCAGCAGCGTCACCCCGGGACAGTTCTACGAGCAGTACTTC. Translated, it gives CASSVTPGQFYEQYF.

This chain joins TRBV7-9 and TRBJ2-7; 7 positions match TRBD2. V gave up 5 bases and J gave up 5 bases; unmatched junction bases: 15. The CDR3 contains 16 residues. Germline V lookup: CDR1 SEHNR, CDR2 FQNEAQ (reference sequence). The CDR3 loop reads CASSPTNLGLSDEQYF. DNA for the CDR3: TGTGCCAGCAGCCCTACTAATCTGGGACTAAGCGACGAGCAGTACTTC.

J is TRBJ2-1 and V is TRBV5-1; 9 bases line up with TRBD1. Germline-derived CDR1 and CDR2 are SGHRS and YFSETQ. V dropped 0 bases and J dropped 6; count of bases not matched to a gene: 1. This CDR3 has 14 residues. The CDR3 nucleotides read TGCGCCAGCAGCTTGGTGACAGGGGGCAATGAGCAGTTCTTC. Protein product: CASSLVTGGNEQFF.

The J gene is TRBJ1-2, the V gene TRBV2; 8 bases are shared with TRBD1. The junction had 7 bases not matched to a gene; V was cut back by 8 bases and J by 5 bases. The CDR3 is 13 residues long. Germline CDR1 SNHLY, CDR2 FYNNEI. This CDR3 reads CASFKQGGYGYTF. The DNA of the CDR3 is TGTGCCAGCTTTAAACAGGGGGGATATGGCTACACCTTC.

V gene TRBV6-5 combines with J gene TRBJ1-2, with 8 bases lining up with TRBD1. CDR3 size: 15 residues. J was trimmed by 7 bases and V by 5 bases; bases with no gene match: 12. In germline, CDR1 is MNHEY, CDR2 SVGAGI. CDR3 residues: CASSNIQGARGGYTF. The DNA of the CDR3 is TGTGCCAGCAGTAATATCCAGGGGGCGCGGGGTGGCTACACCTTC.

This chain links TRBV6-6 with TRBJ2-3, with D unclear. Germline values: CDR1 MNHNY, CDR2 SVGAGI (reference sequence). V lost 7 bases and J 0 bases, leaving 11 bases between the germline ends. CDR3 length: 14 residues. The CDR3 region is CASNPGGSTDTQYF. The CDR3, as DNA: TGTGCCAGCAACCCTGGCGGCAGCACAGATACGCAGTATTTT.

The chain recombines TRBV20-1 with TRBJ1-4, with a possible D match to TRBD1 (6 bases). V lost 3 bases to trimming and J lost 8 bases, with 10 bases between them. This CDR3 is built from 12 residues. Germline V gives CDR1 DFQATT, CDR2 SNEGSKA (reference sequence). CDR3 protein: CSASEGGEKLFF. DNA for the CDR3: TGCAGTGCTAGTGAGGGGGGGGAAAAACTGTTTTTT.

This clone was seen once. The chain is built from TRBV7-2 and TRBJ1-6, with TRBD1 matching 7 bases. The germline V gene encodes CDR1 SGHTA and CDR2 FQGNSA. With 5 bases clipped from V and 10 bases from J, the junction kept 11 bases outside the gene matches. This CDR3 contains 15 residues. The CDR3 DNA sequence: TGTGCCAGCAGCCAAGACAGGGCGATAGGCTCACCCCTCCACTTT. Its translation: CASSQDRAIGSPLHF.

A few counts support this clone. The chain employs TRBV15 and TRBJ1-6; a weak D match, TRBD1 (5 bases). V dropped 0 bases and J dropped 10 bases, with 13 bases sitting between them. The CDR3 runs 15 residues. Germline CDR1 and CDR2: LNHNV and YYDKDF (reference sequence). The chain's CDR3 is CATSRDRTFSSPLHF. DNA for the CDR3: TGTGCCACCAGCAGAGACAGGACATTCAGCTCACCCCTCCACTTT.

The gene calls are TRBV27 and TRBJ1-6; no clear D. V was trimmed by 2 bases and J by 9 bases, leaving 11 bases between them. The germline gives CDR1 MNHEY, CDR2 SMNVEV (reference sequence). The CDR3 has 14 amino acids. The CDR3 coding sequence is TGTGCCAGCAGTTTAGGCCCTTCACGTTCACCCCTCCACTTT. It codes for CASSLGPSRSPLHF.

The chain employs TRBV7-6 and TRBJ1-4; a weak D match, TRBD1 (5 bases). The CDR3 runs to 15 residues. V was trimmed by 1 base and J by 5 bases, leaving 11 bases between them. The germline CDR1 and CDR2 sequences are SGHVS and FNYEAQ. CDR3 coding DNA: TGTGCCAGCAGCTTAGTGGACAAGGTGAATGAAAAACTGTTTTTT. Protein sequence: CASSLVDKVNEKLFF.

To note about this clone: The sample carries other DNA sequences with the same CDR3. V and J are TRBV19 and TRBJ2-3; 8 nucleotides match TRBD2. The CDR3 contains 14 residues. The V gene's germline CDR1 is LNHDA and CDR2 SQIVND (reference sequence). V was pared by 7 bases and J by 6 bases, with 9 bases of the junction left unmatched. CDR3 nucleotide sequence: TGTGCCAGTACCTTGGCGGGAGGTGCGGATACGCAGTATTTT. This encodes CASTLAGGADTQYF.

The chain has TRBV5-1 and TRBJ2-7; TRBD1 agrees at 10 bases. The J segment lost 5 bases and the V segment lost 5 bases, leaving 10 bases of the junction unmatched. This CDR3 is 15 amino acids long. Germline V gene data show CDR1 as SGHRS and CDR2 as YFSETQ. The CDR3 DNA reads TGCGCCAGCAGTACTGGGACAGGGGACTATCACGAGCAGTACTTC. It encodes CASSTGTGDYHEQYF.

This rearrangement joins TRBV6-6 to TRBJ1-5, with 9 bases that match TRBD1. The germline CDR1 and CDR2 sequences are MNHNY and SVGAGI (reference sequence). The CDR3 runs to 15 residues. With V trimmed by 6 bases and J by 2 bases, 5 bases remained unmatched. CDR3 sequence: CASSRDRAGNQPQHF. The CDR3 nucleotides are TGTGCCAGCAGCAGGGACAGGGCTGGCAATCAGCCCCAGCATTTT.

The chain has TRBV4-2 and TRBJ2-2; 10 nucleotides align to TRBD2. V was clipped by 0 bases and J by 5 bases; unmatched bases: 9. This CDR3 spans 18 amino acids. Germline V gives CDR1 LGHNA, CDR2 YNFKEQ. The CDR3 DNA is TGTGCCAGCAGCCAAGATCCCGCTAGCGGGGGACCAACCGGGGAGCTGTTTTTT. Its translation is CASSQDPASGGPTGELFF.